Presented here are 17 T cell receptor beta chains from one specimen sequenced in a study of CD8 T cells in Susac syndrome. About 0.45 to 1 ug RNA was reverse transcribed with random hexamers. TCRdb used MiXCR to reprocess the immunoSEQ multiplex PCR reads, holding one entry per CDR3 protein. This table has 150,000 or so distinct CDR3 sequences, under 95% appearing once. The source material was CD4+ T cells from PBMCs. The receptor source for this set is a human donor in good health.

The count of this clonotype is one. The chain links TRBV29-1 to TRBJ2-5; 7 positions match TRBD1. Germline assignment: CDR1 SQVTM and CDR2 ANQGSEA. The V gene end was trimmed by 3 bases and the J gene end by 5 bases; junction bases not matched to a gene: 9. This CDR3 is 14 amino acids long. The CDR3 region is CSVEAPGGRETQYF. In DNA, the CDR3 is TGCAGCGTTGAGGCGCCAGGGGGAAGGGAGACCCAGTACTTC.

The chain is built from TRBV29-1 and TRBJ1-1, with TRBD1 identical over 9 bases. This CDR3 spans 16 amino acids. With 2 bases clipped from V and 1 base from J, the junction kept 8 bases outside the gene matches. Germline V lookup: CDR1 SQVTM, CDR2 ANQGSEA. DNA of the CDR3: TGCAGCGTTGAACCGGGACAGGGTACGGGGAACACTGAAGCTTTCTTT. Translating it yields CSVEPGQGTGNTEAFF.

The chain couples TRBV19 to TRBJ1-5; D is unresolved. The germline V gene has CDR1 LNHDA and CDR2 SQIVND (reference sequence). This CDR3 is 15 amino acids long. With 5 bases removed from V and 9 bases from J, the gap between germline ends came to 20 bases. CDR3 DNA sequence: TGTGCCAGTAGTCCCTCGACGGGGTCTGTAGGGCCCCAGCATTTT. Protein: CASSPSTGSVGPQHF.

The chain recombines TRBV7-2 with TRBJ2-7; D ambiguous. Germline V gene sequence: CDR1 SGHTA, CDR2 FQGNSA. The CDR3 sequence is 13 residues long. Trimming stripped 5 bases from V and 2 bases from J, with 10 bases between. CDR3 sequence reads: CASSLQRAYEQYF. CDR3 nucleotide sequence: TGTGCCAGCAGCCTCCAAAGGGCCTACGAGCAGTACTTC.

The J gene is TRBJ2-7, the V gene TRBV6-2 or TRBV6-3; 15 bases line up with TRBD2. The CDR3 is 19 amino acids. The trim removed 6 bases at V and 6 bases at J, leaving 18 bases unmatched. The germline V gene encodes CDR1 MNHEY and CDR2 SVGEGT. The CDR3: CASSPLPGLAGGPTREQYF. CDR3 DNA: TGTGCCAGCAGCCCGCTTCCGGGACTAGCGGGGGGACCGACCCGCGAGCAGTACTTC.

The genes are TRBV23-1 and TRBJ1-3; D unclear. TRBV23-1 is an open reading frame, and its role is uncertain. The V end lost 0 bases, the J end lost 1 base, and 7 bases lay between the germline ends. The CDR3 extends over 15 amino acids. The CDR3 nucleotides read TGCGCCAGCAGTCAATCTTCCCAATCTGGAAACACCATATATTTT. Translation: CASSQSSQSGNTIYF.

This chain joins TRBV7-3 and TRBJ2-7; 11 bases are shared with TRBD1. CDR1 SGHTA and CDR2 FQGTGA come from the germline V gene. V trimming: 5 bases; J trimming: 2 bases; junction bases outside the gene matches: 5. The CDR3 covers 15 residues. Here the CDR3 DNA reads TGTGCCAGCAGCAAAAGGGGACAGGGGGCCTACGAGCAGTACTTC. It codes for CASSKRGQGAYEQYF.

The chain links TRBV28 to TRBJ2-7; possibly TRBD2 for D (5 bases). Germline assignment: CDR1 MDHEN and CDR2 SYDVKM. The CDR3 has 14 amino acids. The germline V and J ends were trimmed by 5 bases and 1 base, with 12 bases remaining between them. CDR3 residues: CASSPSRGSYEQYF. The CDR3, as DNA: TGTGCCAGCAGTCCCAGTCGAGGGTCCTACGAGCAGTACTTC.

This clonotype showed up just once. V usage is TRBV9 and J usage is TRBJ2-1; D possibly corresponds to TRBD2 (6 bases). V lost 1 base and J 4 bases, leaving 15 bases between the germline ends. CDR3 length equals 16 residues. Germline V CDR1 and CDR2: SGDLS, YYNGEE. CDR3 nucleotide sequence: TGTGCCAGCAGCGTAAACCCCGGGAGAGAGTACAATGAGCAGTTCTTC. Translation: CASSVNPGREYNEQFF.

The chain links TRBV28 to TRBJ1-2, with D unresolved. This CDR3 contains 14 residues. CDR1 is MDHEN and CDR2 is SYDVKM in the germline V gene. Trimming removed 2 bases at V and 2 bases at J, with 9 bases between. The CDR3 reads CASSLGLSNYGYTF. The CDR3 DNA follows: TGTGCCAGCAGTTTAGGGCTTTCGAACTATGGCTACACCTTC.

This CDR3 is CASSWRQGQETQYF. The CDR3, as DNA: TGTGCCAGCAGCTGGAGGCAGGGCCAAGAGACCCAGTACTTC. The chain is built from TRBV5-5 and TRBJ2-5, with D perhaps assigned TRBD1 or TRBD2 (5 bases each). The germline V and J ends were trimmed by 3 bases and 1 base, with 10 bases remaining between them. In germline, CDR1 is SGHKS, CDR2 YYEKEE (reference sequence). CDR3 length equals 14 residues.

The rearrangement joins TRBV11-1 to TRBJ2-1; tentatively, D is TRBD1 (6 bases). CDR3 size: 16 residues. Per germline, CDR1 SGHAT and CDR2 FQDESV (reference sequence). V lost 5 bases to trimming and J lost 2 bases, with 16 bases between them. The CDR3 loop reads CASSPDEGVTYNEQFF. In DNA form, the CDR3 reads TGTGCCAGCAGCCCTGATGAGGGGGTTACCTACAATGAGCAGTTCTTC.

The chain joins TRBV20-1 to TRBJ1-5, with D tentatively TRBD1 (6 bases). Germline lookup yields CDR1 DFQATT and CDR2 SNEGSKA (reference sequence). CDR3 size: 14 residues. Trimming took off 0 bases at V and 9 bases at J, with 15 bases between the two ends. The CDR3 loop is CSARDSQGGGPQHF. The CDR3 DNA is TGCAGTGCTAGAGATTCACAGGGAGGCGGGCCCCAGCATTTT.

V gene TRBV7-9 combines with J gene TRBJ2-5; D unclear. The V end lost 1 base, the J end lost 5 bases, and 14 bases lay between the germline ends. Germline CDR1 SEHNR, CDR2 FQNEAQ (reference sequence). The CDR3 contains 15 residues. CDR3: CASSLEVGQLETQYF. In DNA form, the CDR3 reads TGTGCCAGCAGCTTAGAGGTTGGCCAATTGGAGACCCAGTACTTC.

The chain has TRBV10-3 and TRBJ1-5, with D uncertain. CDR3 length equals 12 residues. The ends were cut back, 3 bases at V and 3 bases at J, with 3 bases in the middle. In germline, CDR1 is ENHRY, CDR2 SYGVKD. CDR3 sequence reads: CAISDFNQPQHF. For the CDR3, the DNA is TGTGCCATCAGTGACTTCAATCAGCCCCAGCATTTT.

The rearrangement links TRBV7-2 to TRBJ1-4; D is possibly TRBD1 (5 bases). This CDR3 has 15 residues. V was shortened by 1 base and J by 5 bases, with 11 bases between the two germline ends. Germline CDR1 SGHTA, CDR2 FQGNSA. The CDR3 DNA follows: TGTGCCAGCAGCTTAGAGCCAGGGCCAAATGAAAAACTGTTTTTT. Its translation: CASSLEPGPNEKLFF. Looking up the rest from reference TRBV7-2 and TRBJ1-4 gives the full variable domain: GAGVSQSPSNKVTEKGKDVELRCDPISGHTALYWYRQSLGQGLEFLIYFQGNSAPDKSGLPSDRFSAERTGGSVSTLTIQRTQQEDSAVYLCASSLEPGPNEKLFFGSGTQLSVL.

The CDR3 nucleotides read TGTGCCAGCAGTTTGGGAGCGGGAGGCGACGAGCAGTACTTC. Encoded protein: CASSLGAGGDEQYF. The chain links TRBV28 to TRBJ2-7, with TRBD2 matching 9 bases. After removal of 3 bases from V and 5 bases from J, the junction contained 5 bases not matched to a gene. There are 14 residues in the CDR3. Germline values: CDR1 MDHEN, CDR2 SYDVKM.